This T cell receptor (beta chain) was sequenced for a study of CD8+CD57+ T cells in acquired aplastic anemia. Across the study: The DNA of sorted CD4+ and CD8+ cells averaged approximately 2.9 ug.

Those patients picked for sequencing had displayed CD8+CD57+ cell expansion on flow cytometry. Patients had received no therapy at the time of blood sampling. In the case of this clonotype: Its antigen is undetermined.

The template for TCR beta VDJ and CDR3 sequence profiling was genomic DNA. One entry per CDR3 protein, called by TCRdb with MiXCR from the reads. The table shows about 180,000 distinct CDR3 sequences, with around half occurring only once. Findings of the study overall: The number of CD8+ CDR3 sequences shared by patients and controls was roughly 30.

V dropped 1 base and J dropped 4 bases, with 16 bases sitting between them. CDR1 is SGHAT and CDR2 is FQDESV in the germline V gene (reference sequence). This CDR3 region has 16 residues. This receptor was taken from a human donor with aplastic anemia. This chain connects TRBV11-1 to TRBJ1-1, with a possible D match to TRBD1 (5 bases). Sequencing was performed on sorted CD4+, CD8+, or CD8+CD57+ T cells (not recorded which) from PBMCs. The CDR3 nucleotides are TGTGCCAGCAGCTTAGTAGCGAGTGGGGCGGGCACTGAAGCTTTCTTT. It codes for CASSLVASGAGTEAFF.